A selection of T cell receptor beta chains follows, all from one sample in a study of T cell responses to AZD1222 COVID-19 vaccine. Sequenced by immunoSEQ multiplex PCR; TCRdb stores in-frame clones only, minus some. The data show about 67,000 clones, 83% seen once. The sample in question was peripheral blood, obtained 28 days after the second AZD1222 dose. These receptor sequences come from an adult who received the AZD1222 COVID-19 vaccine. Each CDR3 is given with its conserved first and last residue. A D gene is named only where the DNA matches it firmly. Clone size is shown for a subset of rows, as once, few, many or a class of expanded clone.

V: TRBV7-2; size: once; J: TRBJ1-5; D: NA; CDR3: CASSPNREQPQHF; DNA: TGTGCCAGCAGCCCCAACAGGGAACAGCCCCAGCATTTT
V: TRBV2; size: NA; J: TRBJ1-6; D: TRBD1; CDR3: CASIWTGNSPLHF; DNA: TGTGCCAGCATCTGGACAGGGAATTCACCCCTCCACTTT
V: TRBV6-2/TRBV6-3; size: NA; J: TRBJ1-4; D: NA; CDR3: CASSRDLGEKLFF; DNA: TGTGCCAGCAGCCGGGATCTCGGGGAAAAACTGTTTTTT
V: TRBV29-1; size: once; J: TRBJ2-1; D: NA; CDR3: CSVDSYEQFF; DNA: TGCAGCGTCGACAGCTATGAGCAGTTCTTC
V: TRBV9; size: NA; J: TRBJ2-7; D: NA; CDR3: CASSVEPGPQYEQYF; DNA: TGTGCCAGCAGCGTAGAACCGGGCCCCCAGTACGAGCAGTACTTC
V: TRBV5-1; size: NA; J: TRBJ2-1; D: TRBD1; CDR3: CASSLAPSDREVYNEQFF; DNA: TGCGCCAGCAGCTTGGCCCCTTCGGACAGGGAGGTTTACAATGAGCAGTTCTTC
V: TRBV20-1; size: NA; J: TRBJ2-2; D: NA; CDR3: CSAHRPGELFF; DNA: TGCAGTGCCCACAGACCCGGGGAGCTGTTTTTT
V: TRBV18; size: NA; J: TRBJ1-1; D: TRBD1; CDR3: CASSQDRTNTEAFF; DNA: TGTGCCAGCTCCCAGGACAGGACGAACACTGAAGCTTTCTTT
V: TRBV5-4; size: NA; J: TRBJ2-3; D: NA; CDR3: CASSHKGTDTQYF; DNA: TGTGCCAGCAGCCACAAGGGCACAGATACGCAGTATTTT
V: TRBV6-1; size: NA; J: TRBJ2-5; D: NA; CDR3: CASSEATGDLGTQYF; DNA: TGTGCCAGCAGTGAAGCGACAGGTGACCTGGGGACCCAGTACTTC
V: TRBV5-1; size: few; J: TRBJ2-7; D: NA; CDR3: CASSLDGTSAYEQYF; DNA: TGCGCCAGCAGCTTGGACGGGACGTCCGCCTACGAGCAGTACTTC
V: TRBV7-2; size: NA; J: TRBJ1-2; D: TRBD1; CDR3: CASSLVQGGQGAHYGYTF; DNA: TGTGCCAGCAGCTTAGTACAAGGGGGACAGGGGGCGCACTATGGCTACACCTTC
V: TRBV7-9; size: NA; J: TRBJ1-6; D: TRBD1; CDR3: CASSPRTGGIPPLHF; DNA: TGTGCCAGCAGCCCCCGGACAGGGGGTATACCACCCCTCCACTTT
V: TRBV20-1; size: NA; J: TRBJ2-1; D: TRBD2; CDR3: CSASGGLGDNEQFF; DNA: TGCAGTGCTAGTGGGGGACTAGGAGACAATGAGCAGTTCTTC
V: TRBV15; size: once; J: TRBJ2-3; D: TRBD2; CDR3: CATSRDSSLAGYTDTQYF; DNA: TGTGCCACCAGCAGAGATAGTAGTCTAGCGGGGTATACAGATACGCAGTATTTT
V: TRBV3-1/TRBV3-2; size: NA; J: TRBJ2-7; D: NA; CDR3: CASSQDLGASAEQYF; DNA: TGTGCCAGCAGCCAAGATCTTGGGGCTTCGGCAGAGCAGTACTTC
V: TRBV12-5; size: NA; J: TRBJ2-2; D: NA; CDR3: CASGLVPPGELFF; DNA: TGTGCTAGTGGTTTGGTCCCCCCCGGGGAGCTGTTTTTT
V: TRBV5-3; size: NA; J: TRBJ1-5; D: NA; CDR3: CARSLDAQVSNQPQHF; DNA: TGTGCCAGAAGCTTGGACGCCCAGGTTAGCAATCAGCCCCAGCATTTT
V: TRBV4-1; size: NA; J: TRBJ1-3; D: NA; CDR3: CASSHRDFTRLGSGNTIYF; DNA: TGCGCCAGCAGCCATAGGGACTTTACTAGATTGGGTTCTGGAAACACCATATATTTT
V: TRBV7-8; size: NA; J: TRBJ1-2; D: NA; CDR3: CASSLGPEDGYTF; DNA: TGTGCCAGCAGCTTAGGCCCGGAGGATGGCTACACCTTC
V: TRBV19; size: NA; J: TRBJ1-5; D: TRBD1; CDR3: CASSAGQGDLYSNQPQHF; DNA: TGTGCCAGTAGCGCAGGACAGGGGGACCTCTATAGCAATCAGCCCCAGCATTTT
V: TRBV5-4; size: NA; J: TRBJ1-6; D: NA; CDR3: CASGAMDSYNSPLHF; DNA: TGTGCCAGCGGTGCCATGGATAGTTATAATTCACCCCTCCACTTT
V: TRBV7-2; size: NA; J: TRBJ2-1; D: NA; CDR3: CASSLESAELVQFF; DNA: TGTGCCAGCAGCTTAGAATCGGCGGAACTTGTGCAGTTCTTC
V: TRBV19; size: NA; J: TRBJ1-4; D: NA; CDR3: CASSVGRAGNEKLFF; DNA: TGTGCCAGTAGTGTCGGGCGGGCAGGTAATGAAAAACTGTTTTTT
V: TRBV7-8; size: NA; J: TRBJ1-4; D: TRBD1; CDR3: CASSSSSGGRLNEKLFF; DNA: TGTGCCAGCAGCTCATCCTCAGGGGGTAGACTTAATGAAAAACTGTTTTTT
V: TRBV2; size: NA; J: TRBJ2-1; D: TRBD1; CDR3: CASRIRTGDGAEQFF; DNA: TGTGCCAGCAGGATAAGGACAGGGGATGGGGCTGAGCAGTTCTTC
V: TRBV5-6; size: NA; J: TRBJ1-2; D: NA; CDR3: CASSQDTIRNTF; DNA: TGTGCCAGCAGCCAGGACACGATAAGGAACACCTTC
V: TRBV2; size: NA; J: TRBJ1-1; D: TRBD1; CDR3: CASREGQENTEAFF; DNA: TGTGCCAGCAGGGAAGGACAGGAGAACACTGAAGCTTTCTTT
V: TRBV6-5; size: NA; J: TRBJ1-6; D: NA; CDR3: CASSYGSNSPLHF; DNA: TGTGCCAGCAGTTATGGGTCTAACTCACCCCTCCACTTT
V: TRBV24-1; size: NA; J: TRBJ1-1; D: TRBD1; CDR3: CATGTGTEAFF; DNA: TGTGCCACCGGGACAGGGACTGAAGCTTTCTTT
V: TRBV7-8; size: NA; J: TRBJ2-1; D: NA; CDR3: CASSLADNEQFF; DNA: TGTGCCAGCAGCTTAGCAGACAATGAGCAGTTCTTC
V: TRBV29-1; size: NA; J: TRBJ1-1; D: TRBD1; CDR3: CSVAGGWGMNTEAFF; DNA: TGCAGCGTTGCAGGGGGTTGGGGAATGAACACTGAAGCTTTCTTT
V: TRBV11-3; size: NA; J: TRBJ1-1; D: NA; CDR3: CASSLDQNAEAFF; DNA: TGTGCCAGCAGCCTCGACCAGAACGCTGAAGCTTTCTTT
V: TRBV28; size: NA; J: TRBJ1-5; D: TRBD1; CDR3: CASSPPPGQSIVGDQPQHF; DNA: TGTGCCAGCAGTCCCCCGCCGGGACAGTCTATAGTGGGGGATCAGCCCCAGCATTTT
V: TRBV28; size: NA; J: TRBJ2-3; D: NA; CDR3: CASSLQGSTDTQYF; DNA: TGTGCCAGCAGTTTACAGGGGAGCACAGATACGCAGTATTTT
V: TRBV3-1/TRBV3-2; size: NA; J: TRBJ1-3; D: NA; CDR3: CASSQGGSGEVGNTIYF; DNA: TGTGCCAGCAGCCAAGGAGGGTCAGGTGAGGTTGGAAACACCATATATTTT
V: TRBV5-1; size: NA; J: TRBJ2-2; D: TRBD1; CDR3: CASSLPGGDTGELFF; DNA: TGCGCCAGCAGCTTGCCAGGGGGCGACACCGGGGAGCTGTTTTTT
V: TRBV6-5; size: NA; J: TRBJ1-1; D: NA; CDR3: CASILNTEAFF; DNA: TGTGCCAGCATTTTGAACACTGAAGCTTTCTTT
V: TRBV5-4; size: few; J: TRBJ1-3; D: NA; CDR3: CASSSMSSGNTIYF; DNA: TGTGCCAGCAGCTCTATGAGCTCTGGAAACACCATATATTTT
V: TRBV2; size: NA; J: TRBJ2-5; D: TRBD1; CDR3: CAIGQGGETQYF; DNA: TGTGCCATCGGACAGGGTGGGGAGACCCAGTACTTC
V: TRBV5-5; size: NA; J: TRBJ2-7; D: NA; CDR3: CASSFRQGSYEQYF; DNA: TGTGCCAGCAGCTTTCGTCAGGGCTCCTACGAGCAGTACTTC
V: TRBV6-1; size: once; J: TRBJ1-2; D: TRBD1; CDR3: CASSELPGQGFNGYTF; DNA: TGTGCCAGCAGTGAACTGCCGGGACAGGGGTTTAATGGCTACACCTTC
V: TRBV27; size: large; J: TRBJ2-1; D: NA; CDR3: CASRLGSNEQFF; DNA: TGTGCCAGCAGACTAGGGTCCAATGAGCAGTTCTTC
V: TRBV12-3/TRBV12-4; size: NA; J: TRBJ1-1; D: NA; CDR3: CASSLRAGTEAFF; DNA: TGTGCCAGCAGCCTCAGGGCTGGGACTGAAGCTTTCTTT
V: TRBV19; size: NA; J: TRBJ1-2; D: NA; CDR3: CASSIAEAEYYGYTF; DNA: TGTGCCAGTAGTATAGCAGAGGCGGAGTACTATGGCTACACCTTC
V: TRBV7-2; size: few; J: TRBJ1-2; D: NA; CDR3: CASSPSEGPVYGYTF; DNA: TGTGCCAGCAGCCCATCGGAGGGGCCGGTCTATGGCTACACCTTC
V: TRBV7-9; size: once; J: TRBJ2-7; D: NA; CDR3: CASSLTTGFFNEQYF; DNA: TGTGCCAGCAGCTTGACAACCGGCTTTTTCAACGAGCAGTACTTC
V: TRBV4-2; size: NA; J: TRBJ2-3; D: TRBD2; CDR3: CASSLTSGGHPNPSTDTQYF; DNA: TGTGCCAGCAGCCTAACCTCGGGAGGGCACCCAAATCCTAGCACAGATACGCAGTATTTT